The source of this T cell receptor (beta chain) is a study of blood T cell repertoires in COVID-19. The wider study: Some COVID-19 samples were acute and others convalescent; all came from the United States, Italy and Spain.

V shed 5 bases and J 2 bases; nucleotides not matched to a gene: 3. The V gene's germline CDR1 is SGHRS and CDR2 YFSETQ. The CDR3 contains 14 residues. Everyone who took part was about 18 to 90 years old, and they came from about two dozen US areas. Categorization into cohorts depended on clinical history that participants reported. Per the original data handling: Using reference gene primer amplification, nucleated cell counts were estimated. This table comes from immunoSEQ multiplex PCR, and its TCRdb copy is limited to in-frame clones, with some not included. V and J calls plus clone size are reproduced from that table; the DNA served to infer D and trimming. The table shows about 240,000 clones, with approximately 86% occurring only once.

Material for sequencing was PBMCs or T cells enriched from blood (not recorded which). The V gene is TRBV5-1, the J gene TRBJ2-7; 11 nucleotides match TRBD2. The sequence derives from a woman aged 40 to 55 with acute COVID-19. CDR3 in amino acids: CASRQTSGAYEQYF. The CDR3 coding sequence is TGCGCCAGCAGGCAGACTAGCGGGGCCTACGAGCAGTACTTC.